This T cell receptor beta chain was sequenced in a study of blood T cell repertoires in COVID-19. Overall study: Samples of COVID-19 (acute and convalescent) were obtained from the United States, Italy and Spain. PBMCs, B-cell-depleted T cells, or T cells provided the cDNA or gDNA that made up the material.

In the study's own analysis: Reference gene primer amplification gave nucleated cell count estimates. Libraries were prepared by immunoSEQ multiplex PCR; TCRdb keeps only in-frame clonotypes and omits some of them. Clone size and the V and J calls come from that table; the DNA yielded D and trimming. The table shows 99,000 or so clones, with over 75% occurring only once. The V end lost 3 bases, the J end lost 0 bases, and 8 bases lay between the germline ends. Per the germline V gene, CDR1 is SGHVS and CDR2 is FQNEAQ. The CDR3 has 15 residues. The origin of this receptor is a man aged 45-65 years with acute or convalescent COVID-19. The chain links TRBV7-8 to TRBJ2-2, with D possibly matching TRBD1 (5 bases). The material sequenced was peripheral blood. CDR3 protein: CASSLRTPNTGELFF. For the CDR3, the DNA is TGTGCCAGCAGCTTGCGGACACCGAACACCGGGGAGCTGTTTTTT.